Shown below are 9 T cell receptor beta chains from a single sample sequenced in a study of response to subunit inactivated influenza vaccine. TCRdb re-derived calls from the RT-PCR reads in MiXCR, one entry per CDR3 protein. The table lists around 150,000 distinct CDR3 sequences, about 11% of them singletons, with around 11% in the top ten. This material consisted of non-naive T cells sorted from PBMCs, taken roughly 47 days after vaccination. Source of these receptors: a man aged 45-65 years who received an inactivated influenza vaccine.

There are many counts of this clonotype. The chain recombines TRBV6-2 or TRBV6-3 with TRBJ2-3, with 8 bases identical to TRBD1. The CDR3 runs to 15 residues. V was clipped by 6 bases and J by 7 bases; unmatched bases: 12. The germline CDR1 and CDR2 sequences are MNHEY and SVGEGT. The DNA of the CDR3 is TGTGCCAGCAGGACTGGGCAGGGGGCGGTTAATACGCAGTATTTT. Protein: CASRTGQGAVNTQYF.

A few counts support this clonotype. In DNA form, the CDR3 reads TGCAGTGCTAACAGGGGGGCAGGGGGCGCGGACACTGAAGCTTTCTTT. The encoded protein is CSANRGAGGADTEAFF. J is TRBJ1-1 and V is TRBV20-1; 8 positions match TRBD1. Germline V gene data show CDR1 as DFQATT and CDR2 as SNEGSKA (reference sequence). V shed 4 bases, J shed 3 bases, and the junction held 13 bases outside the gene matches. The CDR3 is 16 amino acids.

The V gene is TRBV4-1, the J gene TRBJ1-1; D may be TRBD1 (5 bases). The length of the CDR3 is 17 residues. Trimming took off 2 bases at V and 6 bases at J, with 22 bases between the two ends. The germline V gene has CDR1 MGHRA and CDR2 YSYEKL. This CDR3 reads CASSQPGRRRRTAEAFF. The DNA for the CDR3 is TGCGCCAGCAGCCAACCGGGACGGCGACGAAGAACCGCTGAAGCTTTCTTT.

This chain links TRBV20-1 with TRBJ2-5, with TRBD1 matching over 7 bases. The germline CDR1 and CDR2 sequences are DFQATT and SNEGSKA (reference sequence). This CDR3 spans 14 amino acids. The ends lost 6 bases at V and 2 bases at J; junction bases unmatched: 9. CDR3 nucleotide sequence: TGCAGTGCCCATGGGTGGGGACAGCAAGAGACCCAGTACTTC. Translated: CSAHGWGQQETQYF.

This sequence joins TRBV6-5 and TRBJ2-4; D is tentatively TRBD1 or TRBD2 (5 bases each). CDR3 length: 14 residues. CDR1 and CDR2 (germline): MNHEY, SVGAGI. Between the trimmed V and J ends, which lost 2 bases and 8 bases, there was a span of 13 bases. In DNA form, the CDR3 reads TGTGCCAGCAGTTACGATTCGGGGCGGGACATTCAGTACTTC. Protein: CASSYDSGRDIQYF.

This clonotype has only a few counts. V usage is TRBV20-1 and J usage is TRBJ2-1, with 16 bases identical to TRBD2. V lost 4 bases to trimming and J lost 6 bases; unmatched junction nucleotides: 9. There are 17 residues in the CDR3. The germline CDR1 and CDR2 sequences are DFQATT and SNEGSKA (reference sequence). CDR3 loop: CSATGTSGRGAVNEQFF. Written as DNA, the CDR3 is TGCAGTGCTACCGGGACTAGCGGGAGGGGGGCGGTCAATGAGCAGTTCTTC.

V gene TRBV6-2 or TRBV6-3 combines with J gene TRBJ1-2; 8 bases line up with TRBD1. The V segment lost 5 bases and the J segment 4 bases; nucleotides outside the gene matches: 6. The germline gives CDR1 MNHEY, CDR2 SVGEGT. CDR3 length equals 14 residues. The CDR3 bases are TGTGCCAGCAGTGGGGGGACAGGATTCTATGGCTACACCTTC. Residues: CASSGGTGFYGYTF.

The chain couples TRBV7-2 to TRBJ1-5; D is undetermined. V lost 3 bases and J lost 3, with 9 bases in between. The CDR3 has 14 residues. Germline V lookup: CDR1 SGHTA, CDR2 FQGNSA. CDR3 in amino acids: CASSFSTYNQPQHF. Here the CDR3 DNA reads TGTGCCAGCAGCTTCTCTACGTACAATCAGCCCCAGCATTTT.

The chain is built from TRBV4-2 and TRBJ2-3; the D gene is possibly TRBD1 (5 bases). The CDR3 runs 13 residues. Trimming took off 5 bases at V and 6 bases at J, with 12 bases between the two ends. CDR1 is LGHNA, CDR2 YNFKEQ, per germline. The CDR3, as DNA: TGTGCCAGCAGCGGACGGAAGGGGGATACGCAGTATTTT. Translated, it gives CASSGRKGDTQYF.